The clone carrying this T cell receptor (beta chain) is deemed medium-sized (0.01 to 0.1%). Its antigen is still unknown. The CDR3 is made up of 16 amino acids. V trimming: 1 base; J trimming: 7 bases; junction bases outside the gene matches: 10. Germline CDR1 and CDR2: SGHAT and FQNNGV. This sample is part of a study of T cell repertoires in aging, cancer and after chemotherapy. Study observations and caveats: In each cancer cohort, median generation probability increased across chemotherapy, suggesting thymic output rebounded. These repertoire data do not allow conclusions about immunological memory after chemotherapy.

A mixed TRB-A/B primer pool amplified rearranged TRB by multiplex touch-down PCR. MiXCR was run by TCRdb on the multiplex PCR reads, yielding one entry per CDR3 protein. The table lists under 2,000 distinct CDR3 sequences, less than 25% of them singletons. Amplification of TCR beta used genomic DNA extracted from peripheral blood. The chain is built from TRBV11-2 and TRBJ2-7, with TRBD1 identical over 10 bases. This TCR derives from a human donor with a solid tumor. The material sequenced was blood. The CDR3 loop reads CASSLGAGRTGGEQYF. The CDR3 coding sequence is TGTGCCAGCAGCTTAGGAGCCGGGCGGACAGGGGGAGAGCAGTACTTC.